The source of this T cell receptor (beta chain) is a study of T cells after yellow fever vaccination. TCRdb processed the 5' RACE reads anew with MiXCR; each CDR3 protein has one entry. Among roughly 340,000 distinct CDR3 sequences listed, approximately 4% were seen once. This clonotype was counted a few times. The CDR3 covers 15 residues. In germline, CDR1 is SGHAT, CDR2 FQNNGV. Losses at the gene ends were 4 bases for V and 6 bases for J; bases not matched to a gene: 4. The sequenced sample was PBMCs, obtained 5 days after the yellow fever booster vaccination. The receptor was isolated from a young man who received the YFV17D yellow fever vaccine. The J gene is TRBJ2-1, the V gene TRBV11-2, with 12 bases that match TRBD2. The CDR3 sequence: CASSWLAGGGNEQFF. The CDR3 DNA follows: TGTGCCAGCAGCTGGCTAGCGGGGGGGGGCAATGAGCAGTTCTTC.